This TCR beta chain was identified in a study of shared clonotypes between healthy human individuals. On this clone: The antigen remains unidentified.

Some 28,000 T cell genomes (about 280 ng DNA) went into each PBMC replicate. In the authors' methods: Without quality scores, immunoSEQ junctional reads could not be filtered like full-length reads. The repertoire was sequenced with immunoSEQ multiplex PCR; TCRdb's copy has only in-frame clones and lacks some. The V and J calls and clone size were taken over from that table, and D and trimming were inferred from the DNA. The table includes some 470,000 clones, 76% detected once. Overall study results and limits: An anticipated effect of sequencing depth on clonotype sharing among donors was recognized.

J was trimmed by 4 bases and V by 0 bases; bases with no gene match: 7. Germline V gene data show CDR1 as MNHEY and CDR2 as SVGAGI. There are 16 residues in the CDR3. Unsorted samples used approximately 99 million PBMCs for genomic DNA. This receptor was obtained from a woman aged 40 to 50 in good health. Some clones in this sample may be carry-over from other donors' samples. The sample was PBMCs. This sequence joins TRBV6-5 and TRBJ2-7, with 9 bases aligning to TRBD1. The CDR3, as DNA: TGTGCCAGCAGTTACTCGATGACAGGGGGTCTTTACGAGCAGTACTTC. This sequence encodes CASSYSMTGGLYEQYF.